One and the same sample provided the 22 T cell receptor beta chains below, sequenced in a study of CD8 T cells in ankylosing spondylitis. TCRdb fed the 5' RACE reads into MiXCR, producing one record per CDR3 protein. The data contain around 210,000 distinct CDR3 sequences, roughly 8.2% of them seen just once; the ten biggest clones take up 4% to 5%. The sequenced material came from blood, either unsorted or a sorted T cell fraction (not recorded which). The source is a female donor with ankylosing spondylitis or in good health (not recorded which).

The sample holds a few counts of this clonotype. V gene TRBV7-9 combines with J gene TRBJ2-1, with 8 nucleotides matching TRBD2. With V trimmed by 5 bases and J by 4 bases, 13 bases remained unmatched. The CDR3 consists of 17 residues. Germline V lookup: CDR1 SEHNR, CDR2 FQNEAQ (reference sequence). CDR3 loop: CASSPSPGLAGYNEQFF. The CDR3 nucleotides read TGTGCCAGCAGCCCGTCTCCCGGGCTAGCGGGTTACAATGAGCAGTTCTTC.

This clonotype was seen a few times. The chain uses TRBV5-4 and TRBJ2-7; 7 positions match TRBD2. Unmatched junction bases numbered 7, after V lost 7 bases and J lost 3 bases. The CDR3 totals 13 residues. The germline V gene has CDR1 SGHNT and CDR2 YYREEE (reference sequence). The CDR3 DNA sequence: TGTGCCAGCGGAGCGGGACTACTCTACGAGCAGTACTTC. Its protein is CASGAGLLYEQYF.

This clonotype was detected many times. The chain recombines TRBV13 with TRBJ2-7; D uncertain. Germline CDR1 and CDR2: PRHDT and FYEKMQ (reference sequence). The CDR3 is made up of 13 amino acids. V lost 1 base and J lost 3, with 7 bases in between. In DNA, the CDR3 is TGTGCCAGCAGCTTAGAAGGCAGCTACGAGCAGTACTTC. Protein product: CASSLEGSYEQYF.

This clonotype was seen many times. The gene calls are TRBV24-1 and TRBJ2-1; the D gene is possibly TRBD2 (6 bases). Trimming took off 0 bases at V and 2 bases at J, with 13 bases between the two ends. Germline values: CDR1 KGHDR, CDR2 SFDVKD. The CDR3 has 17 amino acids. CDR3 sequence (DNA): TGTGCCACCAGTGATTTGCTCGTCGGGGGAACCTACAATGAGCAGTTCTTC. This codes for CATSDLLVGGTYNEQFF.

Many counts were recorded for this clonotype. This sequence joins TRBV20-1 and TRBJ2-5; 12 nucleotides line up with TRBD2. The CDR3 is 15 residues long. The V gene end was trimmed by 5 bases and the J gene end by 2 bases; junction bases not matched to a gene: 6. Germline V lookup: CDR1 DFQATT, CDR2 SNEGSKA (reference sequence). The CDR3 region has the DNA TGCAGTGCTGCAACTCTAGCGGGAGGGCAAGAGACCCAGTACTTC. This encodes CSAATLAGGQETQYF.

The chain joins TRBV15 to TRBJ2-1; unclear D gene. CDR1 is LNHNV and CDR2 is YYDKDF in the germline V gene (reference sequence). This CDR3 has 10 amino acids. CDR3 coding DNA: TGTGCGCTCTTGGGGAATGAGCAGTTCTTC. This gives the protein CALLGNEQFF.

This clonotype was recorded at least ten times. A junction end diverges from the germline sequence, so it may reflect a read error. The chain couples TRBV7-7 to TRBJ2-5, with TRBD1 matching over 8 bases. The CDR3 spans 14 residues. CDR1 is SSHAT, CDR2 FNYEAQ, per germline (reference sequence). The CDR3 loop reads CASSPTGVSETQYF. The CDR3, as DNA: TGTGCTAGCAGCCCGACAGGGGTTTCGGAGACCCAGTACTTC.

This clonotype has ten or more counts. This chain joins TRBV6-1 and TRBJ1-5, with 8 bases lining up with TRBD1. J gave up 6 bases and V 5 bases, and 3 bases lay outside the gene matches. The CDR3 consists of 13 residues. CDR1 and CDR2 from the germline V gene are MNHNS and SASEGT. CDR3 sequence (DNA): TGTGCCAGCAGTAGACAGGGGAGTCAGCCCCAGCATTTT. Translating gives CASSRQGSQPQHF.

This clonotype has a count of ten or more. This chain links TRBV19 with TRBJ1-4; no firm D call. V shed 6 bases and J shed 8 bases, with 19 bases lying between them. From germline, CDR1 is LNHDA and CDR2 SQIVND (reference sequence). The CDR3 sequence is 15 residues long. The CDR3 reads CASRPSGVLNEKLFF. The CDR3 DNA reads TGTGCCAGTAGGCCCTCGGGAGTGCTGAACGAAAAACTGTTTTTT.

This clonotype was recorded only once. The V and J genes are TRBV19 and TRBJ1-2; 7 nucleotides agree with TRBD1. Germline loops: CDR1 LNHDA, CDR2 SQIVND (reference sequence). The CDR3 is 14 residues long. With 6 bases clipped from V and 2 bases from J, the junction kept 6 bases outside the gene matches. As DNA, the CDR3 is TGTGCCAGTAGGGCCGACAGGGTCAACTATGGCTACACCTTC. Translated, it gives CASRADRVNYGYTF. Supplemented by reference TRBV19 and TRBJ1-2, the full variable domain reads DGGITQSPKYLFRKEGQNVTLSCEQNLNHDAMYWYRQDPGQGLRLIYYSQIVNDFQKGDIAEGYSVSREKKESFPLTVTSAQKNPTAFYLCASRADRVNYGYTFGSGTRLTVV.

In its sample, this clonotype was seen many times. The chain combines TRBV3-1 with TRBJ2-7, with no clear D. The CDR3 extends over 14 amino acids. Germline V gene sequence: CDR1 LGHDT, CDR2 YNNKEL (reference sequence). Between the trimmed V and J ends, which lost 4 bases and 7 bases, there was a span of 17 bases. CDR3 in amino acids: CASSLFPHRLEQYF. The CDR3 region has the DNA TGTGCCAGCAGCCTATTCCCACACCGTCTGGAGCAGTACTTC.

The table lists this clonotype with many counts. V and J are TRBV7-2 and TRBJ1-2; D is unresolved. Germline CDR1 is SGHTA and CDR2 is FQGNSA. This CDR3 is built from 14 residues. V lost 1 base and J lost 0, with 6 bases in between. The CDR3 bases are TGTGCCAGCAGCTTAGAGAGAGCTAACTATGGCTACACCTTC. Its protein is CASSLERANYGYTF.

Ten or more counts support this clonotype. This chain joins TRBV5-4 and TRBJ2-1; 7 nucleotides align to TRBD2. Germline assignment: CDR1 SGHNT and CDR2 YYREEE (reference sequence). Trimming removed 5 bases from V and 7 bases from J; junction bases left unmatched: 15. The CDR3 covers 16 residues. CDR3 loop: CASSFLTGLAVNEQFF. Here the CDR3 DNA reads TGTGCCAGCAGTTTCCTTACGGGCCTAGCGGTTAATGAGCAGTTCTTC.

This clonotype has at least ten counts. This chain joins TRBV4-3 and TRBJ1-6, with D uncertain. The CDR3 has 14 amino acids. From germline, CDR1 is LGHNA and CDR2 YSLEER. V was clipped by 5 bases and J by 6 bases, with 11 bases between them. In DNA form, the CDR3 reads TGCGCCAGCAGCATTCGGGAGTTTAATTCACCCCTCCACTTT. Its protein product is CASSIREFNSPLHF.

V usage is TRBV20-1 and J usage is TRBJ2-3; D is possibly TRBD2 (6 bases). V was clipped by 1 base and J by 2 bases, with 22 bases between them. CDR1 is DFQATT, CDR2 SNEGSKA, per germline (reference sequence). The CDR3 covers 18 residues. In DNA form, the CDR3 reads TGCAGTGCTAGAGGCGTCTATTGGCGGGGAGGCCTCACAGATACGCAGTATTTT. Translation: CSARGVYWRGGLTDTQYF.

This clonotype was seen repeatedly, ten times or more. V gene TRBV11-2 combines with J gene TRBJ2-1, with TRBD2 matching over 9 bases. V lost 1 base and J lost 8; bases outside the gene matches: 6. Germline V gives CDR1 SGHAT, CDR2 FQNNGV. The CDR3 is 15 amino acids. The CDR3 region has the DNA TGTGCCAGCAGCTTAGCAGGGACTAGCATACATGAGCAGTTCTTC. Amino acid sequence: CASSLAGTSIHEQFF.

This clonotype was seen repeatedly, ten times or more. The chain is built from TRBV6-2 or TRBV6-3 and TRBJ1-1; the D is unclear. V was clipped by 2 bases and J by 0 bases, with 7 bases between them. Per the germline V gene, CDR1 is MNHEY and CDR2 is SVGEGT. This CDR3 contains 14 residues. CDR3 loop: CASSYLSLNTEAFF. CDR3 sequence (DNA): TGTGCCAGCAGTTACCTCTCTTTGAACACTGAAGCTTTCTTT.

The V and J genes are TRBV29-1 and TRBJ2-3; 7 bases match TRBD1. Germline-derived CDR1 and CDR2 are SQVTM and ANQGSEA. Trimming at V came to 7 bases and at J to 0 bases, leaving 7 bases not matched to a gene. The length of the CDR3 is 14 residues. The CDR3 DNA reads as TGCAGCGCCGAAGGACAGGAGAGCACAGATACGCAGTATTTT. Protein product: CSAEGQESTDTQYF.

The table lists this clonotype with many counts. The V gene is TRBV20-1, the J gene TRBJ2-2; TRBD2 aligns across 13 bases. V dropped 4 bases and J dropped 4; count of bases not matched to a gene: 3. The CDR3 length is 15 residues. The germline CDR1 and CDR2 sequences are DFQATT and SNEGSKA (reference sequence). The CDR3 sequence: CSATTSGRGTGELFF. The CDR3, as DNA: TGCAGTGCTACAACTAGCGGGAGGGGCACCGGGGAGCTGTTTTTT.

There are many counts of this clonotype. The CDR3 reads CASSLEDFGPSGSFEQFF. CDR3 coding DNA: TGCGCCAGCAGCTTGGAAGACTTTGGGCCTAGCGGGAGCTTTGAGCAGTTCTTC. V is TRBV5-1 and J is TRBJ2-1, with 10 nucleotides matching TRBD2. CDR1 is SGHRS, CDR2 YFSETQ, per germline. V lost 0 bases and J lost 9; bases outside the gene matches: 15. There are 18 residues in the CDR3. Together with reference TRBV5-1 and TRBJ2-1, the CDR3 gives the full variable domain: KAGVTQTPRYLIKTRGQQVTLSCSPISGHRSVSWYQQTPGQGLQFLFEYFSETQRNKGNFPGRFSGRQFSNSRSEMNVSTLELGDSALYLCASSLEDFGPSGSFEQFFGPGTRLTVL.

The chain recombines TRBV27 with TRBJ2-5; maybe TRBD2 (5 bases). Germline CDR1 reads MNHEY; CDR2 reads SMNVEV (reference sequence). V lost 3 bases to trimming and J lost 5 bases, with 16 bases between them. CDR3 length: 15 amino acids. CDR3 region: CASSFGSLAGETQYF. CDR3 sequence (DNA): TGTGCCAGCAGTTTTGGTTCCCTAGCTGGGGAGACCCAGTACTTC.

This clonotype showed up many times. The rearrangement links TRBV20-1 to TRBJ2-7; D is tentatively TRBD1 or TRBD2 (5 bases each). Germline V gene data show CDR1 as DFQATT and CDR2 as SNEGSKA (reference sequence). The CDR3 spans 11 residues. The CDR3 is CTAGSFDEQYF. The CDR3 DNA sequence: TGCACCGCAGGGAGTTTCGACGAGCAGTACTTC.